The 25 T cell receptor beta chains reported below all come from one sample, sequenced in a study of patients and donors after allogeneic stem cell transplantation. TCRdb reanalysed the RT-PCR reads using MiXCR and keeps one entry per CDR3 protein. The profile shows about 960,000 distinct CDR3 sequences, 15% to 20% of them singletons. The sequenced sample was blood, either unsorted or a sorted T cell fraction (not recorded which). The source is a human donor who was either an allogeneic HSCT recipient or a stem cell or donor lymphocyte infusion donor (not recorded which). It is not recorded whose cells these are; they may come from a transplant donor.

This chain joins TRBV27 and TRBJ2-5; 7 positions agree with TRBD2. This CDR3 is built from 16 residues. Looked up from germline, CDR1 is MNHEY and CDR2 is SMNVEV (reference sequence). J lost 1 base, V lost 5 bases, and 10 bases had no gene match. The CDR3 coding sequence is TGTGCCAGCAGTCGACGGAGCGGGGCGCGCCAAGAGACCCAGTACTTC. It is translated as CASSRRSGARQETQYF.

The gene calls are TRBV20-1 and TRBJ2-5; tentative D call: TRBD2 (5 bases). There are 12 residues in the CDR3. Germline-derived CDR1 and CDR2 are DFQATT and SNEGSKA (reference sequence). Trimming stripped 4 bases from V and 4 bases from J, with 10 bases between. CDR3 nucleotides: TGCAGTGCTACGGGAAAGGGAGAGACCCAGTACTTC. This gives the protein CSATGKGETQYF.

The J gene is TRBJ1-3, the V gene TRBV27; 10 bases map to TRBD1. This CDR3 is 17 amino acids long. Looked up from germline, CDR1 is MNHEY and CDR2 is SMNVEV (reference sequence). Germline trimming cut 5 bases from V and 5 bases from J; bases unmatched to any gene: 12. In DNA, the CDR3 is TGTGCCAGCAGTCCGTCCACCGGGACAGGGGCACGAAACACCATATATTTT. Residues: CASSPSTGTGARNTIYF.

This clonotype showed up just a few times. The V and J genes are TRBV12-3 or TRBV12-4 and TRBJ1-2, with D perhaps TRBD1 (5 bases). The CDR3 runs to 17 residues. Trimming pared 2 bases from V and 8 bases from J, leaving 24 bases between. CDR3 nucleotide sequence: TGTGCCAGCAGTTTATATTTTCGGGGGTATATTGGGGACGGCTACACCTTC. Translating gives CASSLYFRGYIGDGYTF.

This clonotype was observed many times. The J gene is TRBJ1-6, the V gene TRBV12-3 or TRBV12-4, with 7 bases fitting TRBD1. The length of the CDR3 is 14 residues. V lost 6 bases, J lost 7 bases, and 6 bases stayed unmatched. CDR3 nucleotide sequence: TGTGCCAGCAGCTTTAGGGGACAGAATTCACCCCTCCACTTT. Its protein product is CASSFRGQNSPLHF.

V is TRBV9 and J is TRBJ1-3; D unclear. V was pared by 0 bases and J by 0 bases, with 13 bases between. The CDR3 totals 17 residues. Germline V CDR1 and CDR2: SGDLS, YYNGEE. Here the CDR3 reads CASSVGGDLLSGNTIYF. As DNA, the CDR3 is TGTGCCAGCAGCGTAGGGGGAGACCTACTCTCTGGAAACACCATATATTTT.

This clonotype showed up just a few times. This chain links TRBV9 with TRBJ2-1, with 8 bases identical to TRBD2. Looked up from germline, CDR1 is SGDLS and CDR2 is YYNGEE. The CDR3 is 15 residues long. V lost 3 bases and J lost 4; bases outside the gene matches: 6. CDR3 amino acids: CASSDTSGAYNEQFF. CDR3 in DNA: TGTGCCAGCAGCGACACTAGCGGTGCTTACAATGAGCAGTTCTTC.

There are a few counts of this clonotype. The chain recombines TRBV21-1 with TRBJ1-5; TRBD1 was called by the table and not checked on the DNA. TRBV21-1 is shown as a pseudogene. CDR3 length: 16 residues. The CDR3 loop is CASSKSPPVGYQPQHF. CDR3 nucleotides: TGTGCCAGCAGCAAGAGCCCCCCGGTGGGGTATCAGCCCCAGCATTTT.

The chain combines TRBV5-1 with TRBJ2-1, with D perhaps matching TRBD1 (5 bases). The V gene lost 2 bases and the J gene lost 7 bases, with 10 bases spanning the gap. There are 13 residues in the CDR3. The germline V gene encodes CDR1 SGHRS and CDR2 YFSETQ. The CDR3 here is CASSFQGGNEQFF. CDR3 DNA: TGCGCCAGCAGCTTCCAGGGTGGTAATGAGCAGTTCTTC.

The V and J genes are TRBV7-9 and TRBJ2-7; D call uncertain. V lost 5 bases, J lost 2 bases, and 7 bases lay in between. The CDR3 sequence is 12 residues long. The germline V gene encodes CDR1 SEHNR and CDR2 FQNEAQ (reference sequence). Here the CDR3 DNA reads TGTGCCAGCAGCGGGGTAACCTACGAGCAGTACTTC. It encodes CASSGVTYEQYF. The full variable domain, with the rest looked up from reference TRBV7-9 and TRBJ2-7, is DTGVSQNPRHKITKRGQNVTFRCDPISEHNRLYWYRQTLGQGPEFLTYFQNEAQLEKSRLLSDRFSAERPKGSFSTLEIQRTEQGDSAMYLCASSGVTYEQYFGPGTRLTVT.

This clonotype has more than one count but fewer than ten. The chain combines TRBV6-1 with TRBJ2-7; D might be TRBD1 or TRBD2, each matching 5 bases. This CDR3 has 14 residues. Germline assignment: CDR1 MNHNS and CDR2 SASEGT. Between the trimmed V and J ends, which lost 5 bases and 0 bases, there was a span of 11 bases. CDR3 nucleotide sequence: TGTGCCAGCAGTCCGGGACGGTACTCCTACGAGCAGTACTTC. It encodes CASSPGRYSYEQYF.

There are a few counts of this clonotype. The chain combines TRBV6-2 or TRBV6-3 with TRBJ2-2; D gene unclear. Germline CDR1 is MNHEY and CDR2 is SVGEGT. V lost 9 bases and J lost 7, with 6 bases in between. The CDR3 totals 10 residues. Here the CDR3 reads CASGDGELFF. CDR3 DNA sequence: TGTGCCAGTGGAGACGGGGAGCTGTTTTTT.

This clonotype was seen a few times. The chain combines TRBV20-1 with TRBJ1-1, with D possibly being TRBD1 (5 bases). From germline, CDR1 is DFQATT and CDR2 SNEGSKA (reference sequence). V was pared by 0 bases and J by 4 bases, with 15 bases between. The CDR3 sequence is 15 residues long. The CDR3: CSAREMGRGGTEAFF. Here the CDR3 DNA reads TGCAGTGCTAGAGAGATGGGGCGCGGGGGCACTGAAGCTTTCTTT.

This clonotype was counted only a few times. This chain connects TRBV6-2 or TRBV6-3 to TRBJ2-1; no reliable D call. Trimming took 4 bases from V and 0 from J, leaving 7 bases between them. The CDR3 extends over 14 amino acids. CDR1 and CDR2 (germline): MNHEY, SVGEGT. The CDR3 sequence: CASSWIFSYNEQFF. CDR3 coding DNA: TGTGCCAGCAGTTGGATATTCTCCTACAATGAGCAGTTCTTC.

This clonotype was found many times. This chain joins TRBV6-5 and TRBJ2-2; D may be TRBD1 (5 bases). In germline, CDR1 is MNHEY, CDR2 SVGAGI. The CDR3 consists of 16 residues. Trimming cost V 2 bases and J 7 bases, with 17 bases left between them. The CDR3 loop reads CASSYGIRDLDGELFF. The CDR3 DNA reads TGTGCCAGCAGTTACGGTATCAGGGATTTGGACGGGGAGCTGTTTTTT.

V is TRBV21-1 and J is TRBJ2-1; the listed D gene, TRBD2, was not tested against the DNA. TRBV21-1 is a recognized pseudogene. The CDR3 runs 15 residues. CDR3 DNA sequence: TGTGCCACCGCGGGCTTTGTGGGAGGGTACAATGAGCAGTTCTTC. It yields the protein CATAGFVGGYNEQFF.

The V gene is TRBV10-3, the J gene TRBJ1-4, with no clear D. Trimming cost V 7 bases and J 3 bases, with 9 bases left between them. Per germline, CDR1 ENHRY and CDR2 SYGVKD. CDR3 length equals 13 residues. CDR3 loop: CAITGNPNEKLFF. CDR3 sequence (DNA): TGTGCCATCACGGGGAACCCTAATGAAAAACTGTTTTTT.

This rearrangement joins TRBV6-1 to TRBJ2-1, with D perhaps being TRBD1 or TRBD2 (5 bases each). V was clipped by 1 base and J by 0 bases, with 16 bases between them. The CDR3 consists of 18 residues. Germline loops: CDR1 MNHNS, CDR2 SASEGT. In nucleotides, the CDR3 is TGTGCCAGCAGTGAAGGGGGACGGCGCTGGAGCTCCTACAATGAGCAGTTCTTC. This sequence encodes CASSEGGRRWSSYNEQFF.

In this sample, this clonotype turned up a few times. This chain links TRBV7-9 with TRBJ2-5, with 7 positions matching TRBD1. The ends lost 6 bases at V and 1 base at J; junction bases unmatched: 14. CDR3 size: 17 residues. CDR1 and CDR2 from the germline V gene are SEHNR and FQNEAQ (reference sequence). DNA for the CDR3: TGTGCCAGCAGACAAGTGGTCGCAGGGGGAATCCAAGAGACCCAGTACTTC. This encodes CASRQVVAGGIQETQYF.

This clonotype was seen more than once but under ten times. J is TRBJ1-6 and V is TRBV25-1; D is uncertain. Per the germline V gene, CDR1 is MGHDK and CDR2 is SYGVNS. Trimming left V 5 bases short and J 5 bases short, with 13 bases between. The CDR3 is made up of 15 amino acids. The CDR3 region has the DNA TGTGCCAGCAGTCATCGTGAGAGTAATAATTCACCCCTCCACTTT. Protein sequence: CASSHRESNNSPLHF. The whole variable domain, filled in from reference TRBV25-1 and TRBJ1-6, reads EADIYQTPRYLVIGTGKKITLECSQTMGHDKMYWYQQDPGMELHLIHYSYGVNSTEKGDLSSESTVSRIRTEHFPLTLESARPSHTSQYLCASSHRESNNSPLHFGNGTRLTVT.

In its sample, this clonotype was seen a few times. The chain's CDR3 is CASSPTLLGELFF. The CDR3 coding sequence is TGTGCCAGCAGCCCTACCCTGCTCGGGGAGCTGTTTTTT. The chain recombines TRBV27 with TRBJ2-2; D gene unclear. There are 13 residues in the CDR3. V lost 6 bases, J lost 7 bases, and 12 bases lay in between. The germline gives CDR1 MNHEY, CDR2 SMNVEV (reference sequence).

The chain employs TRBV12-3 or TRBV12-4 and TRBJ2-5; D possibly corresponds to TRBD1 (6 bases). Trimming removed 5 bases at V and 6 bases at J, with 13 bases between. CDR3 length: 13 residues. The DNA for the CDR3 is TGTGCCAGCAGTCCCACAGGGTGGCAGACCCAGTACTTC. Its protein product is CASSPTGWQTQYF.

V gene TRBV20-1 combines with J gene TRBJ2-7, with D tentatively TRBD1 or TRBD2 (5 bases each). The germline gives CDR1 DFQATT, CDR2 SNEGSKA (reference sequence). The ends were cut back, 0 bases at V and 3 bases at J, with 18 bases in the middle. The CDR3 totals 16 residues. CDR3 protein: CSARDTTRDRYYEQYF. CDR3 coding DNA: TGCAGTGCTAGAGATACTACCCGGGACCGTTACTACGAGCAGTACTTC.

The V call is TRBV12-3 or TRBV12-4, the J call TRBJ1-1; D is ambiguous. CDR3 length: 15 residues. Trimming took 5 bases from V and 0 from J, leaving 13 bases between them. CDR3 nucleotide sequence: TGTGCCAGCAGTCCAGAATCGACCTTGAACACTGAAGCTTTCTTT. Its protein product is CASSPESTLNTEAFF.

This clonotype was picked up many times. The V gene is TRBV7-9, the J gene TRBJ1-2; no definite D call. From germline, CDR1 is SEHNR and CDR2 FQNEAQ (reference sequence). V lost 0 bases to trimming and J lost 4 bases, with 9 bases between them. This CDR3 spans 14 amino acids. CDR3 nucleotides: TGTGCCAGCAGCTTAGCGCAAAGGGTCTATGGCTACACCTTC. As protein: CASSLAQRVYGYTF. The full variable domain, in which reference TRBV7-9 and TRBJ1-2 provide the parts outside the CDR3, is DTGVSQNPRHKITKRGQNVTFRCDPISEHNRLYWYRQTLGQGPEFLTYFQNEAQLEKSRLLSDRFSAERPKGSFSTLEIQRTEQGDSAMYLCASSLAQRVYGYTFGSGTRLTVV.